This paragraph reports one TCR beta chain. The antigen is undetermined. The sample comes from a study of cytomegalovirus exposure and HLA in healthy donors. Primers: 60 Vbeta forward and 13 Jbeta reverse. Sequencing was performed with immunoSEQ multiplex PCR; in TCRdb, only in-frame clones are kept and a portion is missing. The record lists 150,000 or so clones, of which the ten most abundant hold about 1.7%. This CDR3 contains 15 residues. CDR1 and CDR2 from the germline V gene are SGHVS and FNYEAQ. The V end was cut by 1 base, the J end by 7 bases, with 13 bases between. Study-wide results and limits: Most TCR sequences proved rare, with some public TCRs found in many donors. Serostatus for CMV was the only available immune exposure information.

The chain recombines TRBV7-6 with TRBJ1-4; D not resolved. Sequencing input: PBMCs. This TCR was recovered from a woman aged 50 to 60 in good health and CMV-seronegative. The DNA of the CDR3 is TGTGCCAGCAGCTTAGTCGGCGGGTTCGGTGAAAAACTGTTTTTT. This encodes CASSLVGGFGEKLFF.